Listed here is a single T cell receptor (beta chain). These data come from a study of blood T cell repertoires in COVID-19. As for the study in general: Nucleic acid was either cDNA or gDNA, and it came from T cells, B-cell-depleted T cells, or PBMCs.

Original methodology: Amplified reference gene primers provided the basis for estimating nucleated cell counts. Assay used: immunoSEQ multiplex PCR; TCRdb lists only in-frame clones, some missing. V and J calls and clone size are given by that table; D and trimming were obtained from the DNA. The sample carries 200,000 to 250,000 clones, roughly four fifths recorded once. Looked up from germline, CDR1 is SQVTM and CDR2 is ANQGSEA. The V end lost 6 bases, the J end lost 2 bases, and 13 bases lay between the germline ends. The CDR3 length is 13 residues. V is TRBV29-1 and J is TRBJ1-1; the D gene is possibly TRBD1 (6 bases). This sequence was found in a woman in her 30s who had recovered from COVID-19. Material: peripheral blood. The CDR3 is CSVAWTANTEAFF. The CDR3 nucleotides are TGCAGCGTCGCCTGGACAGCCAACACTGAAGCTTTCTTT.